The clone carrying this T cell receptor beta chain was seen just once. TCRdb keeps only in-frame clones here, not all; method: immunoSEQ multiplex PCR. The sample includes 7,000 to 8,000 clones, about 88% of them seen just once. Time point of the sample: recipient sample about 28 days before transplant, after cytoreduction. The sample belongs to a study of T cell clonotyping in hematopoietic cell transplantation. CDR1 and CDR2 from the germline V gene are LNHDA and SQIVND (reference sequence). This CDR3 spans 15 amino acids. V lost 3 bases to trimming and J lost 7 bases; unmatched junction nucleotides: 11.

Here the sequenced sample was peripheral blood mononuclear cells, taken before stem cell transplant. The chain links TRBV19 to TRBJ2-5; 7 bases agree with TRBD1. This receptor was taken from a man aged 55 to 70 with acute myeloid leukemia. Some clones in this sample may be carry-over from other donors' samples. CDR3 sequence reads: CASSIGRGTLGTQYF. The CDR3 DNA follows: TGTGCCAGTAGTATCGGCAGGGGGACCTTGGGGACCCAGTACTTC.